The 4 T cell receptor beta chains reported below all come from one sample, sequenced in a study of T cells after somatic rescue of genetic block. The data were produced by immunoSEQ multiplex PCR, yet TCRdb's version contains in-frame clones alone and is incomplete. This repertoire shows about 88,000 clones, about 90% found once; its top ten account for around 1.6%. Sequencing was performed on peripheral blood mononuclear cells (PBMCs). All receptors derive from a woman between 18 and 29 years old.

The chain has TRBV30 and TRBJ2-7, with D perhaps matching TRBD1 or TRBD2 (5 bases each). The CDR3 has 12 amino acids. Germline lookup yields CDR1 GTSNPN and CDR2 SVGIG (reference sequence). V lost 8 bases, J lost 3 bases, and 14 bases lay in between. CDR3 amino acids: CAARRDGYEQYF. CDR3 bases: TGTGCCGCTAGACGGGACGGCTACGAGCAGTACTTC.

V is TRBV28 and J is TRBJ2-1; 9 nucleotides line up with TRBD2. There are 15 residues in the CDR3. The V and J ends lost 6 bases and 10 bases, in that order; junction bases with no gene match: 13. Germline assignment: CDR1 MDHEN and CDR2 SYDVKM. The CDR3 loop reads CASRISSGDLGEQFF. The CDR3 bases are TGTGCCAGCAGGATCTCTAGCGGGGACCTCGGGGAGCAGTTCTTC.

The chain combines TRBV4-2 with TRBJ2-7, with TRBD2 identical over 9 bases. The length of the CDR3 is 14 residues. With V trimmed by 4 bases and J by 5 bases, 6 bases remained unmatched. Germline V lookup: CDR1 LGHNA, CDR2 YNFKEQ. The CDR3 DNA is TGTGCCAGCAGCCCTCGGACTAGCGCCCACGAGCAGTACTTC. This gives the protein CASSPRTSAHEQYF.

This clone was recorded a few times. The chain employs TRBV15 and TRBJ2-1; D uncertain. The CDR3 loop spans 14 amino acids. V was shortened by 0 bases and J by 6 bases, with 9 bases between the two germline ends. Looked up from germline, CDR1 is LNHNV and CDR2 is YYDKDF (reference sequence). The CDR3 DNA sequence: TGTGCCACCAGCAGAGATACCGGATCCAATGAGCAGTTCTTC. Translated, it gives CATSRDTGSNEQFF.